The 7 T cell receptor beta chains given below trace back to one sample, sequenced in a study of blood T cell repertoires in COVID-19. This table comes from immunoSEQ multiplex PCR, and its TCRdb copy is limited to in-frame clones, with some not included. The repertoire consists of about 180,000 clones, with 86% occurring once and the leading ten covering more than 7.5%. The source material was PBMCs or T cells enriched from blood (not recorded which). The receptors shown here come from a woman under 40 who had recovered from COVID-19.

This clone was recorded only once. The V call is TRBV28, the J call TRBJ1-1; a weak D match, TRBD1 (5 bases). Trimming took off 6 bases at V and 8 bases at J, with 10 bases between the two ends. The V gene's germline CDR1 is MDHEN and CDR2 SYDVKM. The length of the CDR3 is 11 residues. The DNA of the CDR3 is TGTGCCAGCAGCCGTAACAGGGAAGCTTTCTTT. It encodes CASSRNREAFF.

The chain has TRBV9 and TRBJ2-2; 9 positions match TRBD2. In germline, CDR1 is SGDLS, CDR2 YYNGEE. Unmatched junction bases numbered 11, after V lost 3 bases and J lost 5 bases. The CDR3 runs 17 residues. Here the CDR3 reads CASSDHRSGRGTGELFF. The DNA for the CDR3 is TGTGCCAGCAGCGACCATCGTAGCGGGAGAGGGACCGGGGAGCTGTTTTTT.

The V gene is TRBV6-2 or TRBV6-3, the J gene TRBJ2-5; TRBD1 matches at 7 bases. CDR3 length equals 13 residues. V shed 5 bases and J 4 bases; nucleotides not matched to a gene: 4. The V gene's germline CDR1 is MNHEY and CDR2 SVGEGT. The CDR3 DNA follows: TGTGCCAGCAGTCGACAGGGTGGAGAGACCCAGTACTTC. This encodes CASSRQGGETQYF.

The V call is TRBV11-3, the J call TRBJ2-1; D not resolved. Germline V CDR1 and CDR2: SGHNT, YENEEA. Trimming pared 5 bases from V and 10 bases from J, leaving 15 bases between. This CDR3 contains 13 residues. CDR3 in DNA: TGTGCCAGCAGCCTCCCTATGGCCAGGGAGCAGTTCTTC. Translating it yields CASSLPMAREQFF.

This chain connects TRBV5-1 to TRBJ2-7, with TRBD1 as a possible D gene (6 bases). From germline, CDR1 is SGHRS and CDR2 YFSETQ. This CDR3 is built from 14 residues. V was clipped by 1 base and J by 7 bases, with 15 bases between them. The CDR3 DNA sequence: TGCGCCAGCAGCTTGTCCACAAGGGGGACGGAGCAGTACTTC. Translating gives CASSLSTRGTEQYF.

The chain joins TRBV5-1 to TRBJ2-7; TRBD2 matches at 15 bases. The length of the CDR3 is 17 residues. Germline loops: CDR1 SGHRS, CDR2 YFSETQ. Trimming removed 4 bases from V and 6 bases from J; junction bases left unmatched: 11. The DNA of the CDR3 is TGCGCCAGCAGCCAAATGCCGGGACTAGCGGGAGGTTTCGAGCAGTACTTC. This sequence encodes CASSQMPGLAGGFEQYF.

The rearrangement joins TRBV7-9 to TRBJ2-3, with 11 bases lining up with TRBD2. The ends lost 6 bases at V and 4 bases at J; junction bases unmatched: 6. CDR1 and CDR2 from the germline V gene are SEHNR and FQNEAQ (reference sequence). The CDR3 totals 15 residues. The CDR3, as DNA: TGTGCCAGCAGGTTTAGCGGGAGGGAGGCAGATACGCAGTATTTT. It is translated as CASRFSGREADTQYF.